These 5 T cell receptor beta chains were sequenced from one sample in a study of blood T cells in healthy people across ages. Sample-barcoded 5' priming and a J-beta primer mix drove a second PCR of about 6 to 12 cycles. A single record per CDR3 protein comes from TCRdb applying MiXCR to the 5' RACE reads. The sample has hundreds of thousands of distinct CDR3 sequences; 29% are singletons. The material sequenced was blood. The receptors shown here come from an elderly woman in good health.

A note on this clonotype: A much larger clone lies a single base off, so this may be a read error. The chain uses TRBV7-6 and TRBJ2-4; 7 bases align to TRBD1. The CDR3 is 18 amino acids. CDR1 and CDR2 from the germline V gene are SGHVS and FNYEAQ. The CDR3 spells CVSSPHPGDRLAKNIQYF. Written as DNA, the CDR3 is TGTGTCAGCAGCCCACATCCTGGGGACAGACTAGCCAAAAACATTCAGTACTTC.

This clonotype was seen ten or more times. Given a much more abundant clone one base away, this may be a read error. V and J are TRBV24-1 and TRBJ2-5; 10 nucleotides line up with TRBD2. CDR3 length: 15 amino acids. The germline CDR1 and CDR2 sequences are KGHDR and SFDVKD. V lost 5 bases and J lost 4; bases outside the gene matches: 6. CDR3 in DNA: TGTGCCACCAGTGCTAGCGGGGGACCCCGAGAGACCCAGTACTTC. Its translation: CATSASGGPRETQYF.

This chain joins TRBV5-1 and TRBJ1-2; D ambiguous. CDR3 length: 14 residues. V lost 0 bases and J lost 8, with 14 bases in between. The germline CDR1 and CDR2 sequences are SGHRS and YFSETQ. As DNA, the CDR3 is TGCGCCAGCAGCTTGGCCTTAAGGGAAGGAGGCTACACCTTC. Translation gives CASSLALREGGYTF.

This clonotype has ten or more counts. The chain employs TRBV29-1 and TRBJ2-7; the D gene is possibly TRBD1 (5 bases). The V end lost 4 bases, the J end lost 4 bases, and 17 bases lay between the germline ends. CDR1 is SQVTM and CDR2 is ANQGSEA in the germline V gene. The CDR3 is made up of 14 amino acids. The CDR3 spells CSVVTIQGPYEQYF. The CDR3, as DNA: TGCAGCGTTGTCACCATCCAGGGCCCTTACGAGCAGTACTTC.

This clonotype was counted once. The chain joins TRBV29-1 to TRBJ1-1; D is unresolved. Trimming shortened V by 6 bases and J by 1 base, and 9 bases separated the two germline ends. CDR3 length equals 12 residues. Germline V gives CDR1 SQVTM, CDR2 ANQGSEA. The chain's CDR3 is CSVLWENTEAFF. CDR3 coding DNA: TGCAGCGTCCTATGGGAGAACACTGAAGCTTTCTTT. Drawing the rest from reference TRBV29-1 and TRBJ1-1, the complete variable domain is SAVISQKPSRDICQRGTSLTIQCQVDSQVTMMFWYRQQPGQSLTLIATANQGSEATYESGFVIDKFPISRPNLTFSTLTVSNMSPEDSSIYLCSVLWENTEAFFGQGTRLTVV.